Sequencing of this T cell receptor (beta chain) was carried out in a study of T cells in Graves' hyperthyroidism and ophthalmopathy. As for the study in general: At the time of initial diagnosis and before any treatment, peripheral blood was collected.

Amplification of TCR beta CDR3 regions used RNA as the template. HTBI primers were used for first-round RT-PCR of the TCR CDR3. MiXCR, applied by TCRdb to the multiplex PCR reads, yields one record per CDR3 protein. The sample shows hundreds of thousands of distinct CDR3 sequences, around a fifth of them seen only once. The CDR3 contains 17 residues. CDR1 SGHVS and CDR2 FQNEAQ come from the germline V gene. V lost 1 base and J 1 base, leaving 13 bases between the germline ends. Based on clinical symptoms, serum thyroxine and TRAb, thyroid ultrasound and orbital computed tomography, diagnoses were reached.

Input material: blood. This rearrangement joins TRBV7-8 to TRBJ2-2, with D possibly being TRBD2 (5 bases). The TCR was taken from a woman between 65 and 79 years old with Graves' ophthalmopathy. This CDR3 reads CASSLGYRGRNTGELFF. CDR3 DNA: TGTGCCAGCAGCTTAGGTTATCGCGGGCGGAACACCGGGGAGCTGTTTTTT. Variable domain in full (rest from reference TRBV7-8 and TRBJ2-2): GAGVSQSPRYKVAKRGQDVALRCDPISGHVSLFWYQQALGQGPEFLTYFQNEAQLDKSGLPSDRFFAERPEGSVSTLKIQRTQQEDSAVYLCASSLGYRGRNTGELFFGEGSRLTVL.